This section outlines one TCR beta chain sequence together with its context. CDR3 size: 15 residues. The ends were cut back, 1 base at V and 3 bases at J, with 9 bases in the middle. CDR1 and CDR2 (germline): MGHRA, YSYEKL. Produced via immunoSEQ multiplex PCR; TCRdb's table is partial and in-frame only. Seen here are roughly 250,000 clones, roughly 87% observed once, and the top ten hold about 6%. This sample was included in a study of blood T cell repertoires in COVID-19. Sequenced input: PBMCs or T cells enriched from blood (not recorded which). The TCR comes from a woman aged 25 to 39 with acute COVID-19. The chain is built from TRBV4-1 and TRBJ2-2, with unresolved D. The CDR3 DNA reads TGCGCCAGCAGCCAAGTTGATTCGGACACCGGGGAGCTGTTTTTT. Amino acid sequence: CASSQVDSDTGELFF.